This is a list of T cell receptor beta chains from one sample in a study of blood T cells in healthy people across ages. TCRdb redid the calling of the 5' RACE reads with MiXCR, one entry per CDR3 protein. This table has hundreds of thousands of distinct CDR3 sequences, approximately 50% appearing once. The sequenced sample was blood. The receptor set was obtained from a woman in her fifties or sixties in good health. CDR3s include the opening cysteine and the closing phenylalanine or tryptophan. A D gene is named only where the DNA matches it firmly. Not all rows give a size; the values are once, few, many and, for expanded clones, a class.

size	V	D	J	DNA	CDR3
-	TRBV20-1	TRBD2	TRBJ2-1	TGCAGTGCTAGGGGGACTACCTTCCGTGAGCAGTTCTTC	CSARGTTFREQFF
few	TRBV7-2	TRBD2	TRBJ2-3	TGTGCCAGCAGCTCCGGACTAGTAAGATCTGCAGATACGCAGTATTTT	CASSSGLVRSADTQYF
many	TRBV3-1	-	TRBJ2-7	TGTGCCAGCAGCCCCGGGCGGGCCTACGAGCAGTACTTC	CASSPGRAYEQYF
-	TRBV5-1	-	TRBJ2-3	TGCGCCAGCGGCGGTAAAAGCACAGATACGCAGTATTTT	CASGGKSTDTQYF
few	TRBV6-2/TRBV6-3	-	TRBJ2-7	TGTGCCAGCACCGAAAGCCTGGGCGAGCAGTACTTC	CASTESLGEQYF
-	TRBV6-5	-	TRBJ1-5	TGTGCCAGCAGTAGACTCGGGGGAGACCAGCCCCAGCATTTT	CASSRLGGDQPQHF
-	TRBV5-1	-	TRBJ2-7	TGCGCCAGCAGCATCCGGGACGGTACCTACGAGCAGTACTTC	CASSIRDGTYEQYF
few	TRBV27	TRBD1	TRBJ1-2	TGTGCCAGCAGTCGACAGGGGGGGAAAGGCTATGGCTACACCTTC	CASSRQGGKGYGYTF
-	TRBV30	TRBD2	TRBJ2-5	TGTGCCTGGAGTCACGGGACTAGCGGGATGGAGACCCAGTACTTC	CAWSHGTSGMETQYF
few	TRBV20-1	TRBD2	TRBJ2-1	TGCAGTGCTTTCGGCACGAGAAGACTAGCGGGATACTACAATGAGCAGTTCTTC	CSAFGTRRLAGYYNEQFF
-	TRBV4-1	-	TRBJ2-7	TGCGCCAGCAGCCAAGAATGGACTAATGGATACGAGCAGTACTTC	CASSQEWTNGYEQYF
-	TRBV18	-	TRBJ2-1	TGTGCCAGCGATCCGTGGAAGGGTGGGGAGCAGTTCTTC	CASDPWKGGEQFF
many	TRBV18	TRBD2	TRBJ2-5	TGTGCCAGCTCACCCACTAGCGGGAGTAAAAATGAGCAGTACTTC	CASSPTSGSKNEQYF
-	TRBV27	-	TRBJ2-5	TGTGCCAGCAAAAAGGACCCCGGGGAGACCCAGTACTTC	CASKKDPGETQYF
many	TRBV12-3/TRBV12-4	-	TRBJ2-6	TGTGCCAGCAGTTATGGACACCTCTGGGCCAACGTCCTGACTTTC	CASSYGHLWANVLTF
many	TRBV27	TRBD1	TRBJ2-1	TGTGCCAGCAGTCACAGGGGCCTCCCTTACAATGAGCAGTTCTTC	CASSHRGLPYNEQFF
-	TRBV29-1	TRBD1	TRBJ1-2	TGCAGCGTACTAACCGGGACAGGGGGCTATGGCTACACCTTC	CSVLTGTGGYGYTF
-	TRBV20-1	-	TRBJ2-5	TGCAGTGCTAGACGGGGCAGTAATATGAATGAGCAGTACTTC	CSARRGSNMNEQYF
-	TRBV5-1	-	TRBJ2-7	TGCGCCAGCAGCTTTGATTGGATGGGGCTGGCGGATAGCTCCTACGAGCAGTACTTC	CASSFDWMGLADSSYEQYF
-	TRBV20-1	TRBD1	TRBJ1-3	TGCAGTGCTATGGACAGGGTAGTAAACACCATATATTTT	CSAMDRVVNTIYF
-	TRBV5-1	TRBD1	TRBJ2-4	TGCGCCAGCAGGGGGACAGGCGAAAACATTCAGTACTTC	CASRGTGENIQYF
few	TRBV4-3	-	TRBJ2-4	TGCGCCAGCAGCCAAGGATGGGGTCCGAACATTCAGTACTTC	CASSQGWGPNIQYF
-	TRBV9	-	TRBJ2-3	TGTGCCAGCAGCGTGCAGGGAAGTCAAGATACGCAGTATTTT	CASSVQGSQDTQYF
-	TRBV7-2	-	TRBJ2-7	TGTGCCAGCAGCTGGGATCGTGCAGGGTCCGAGCAGTACTTC	CASSWDRAGSEQYF
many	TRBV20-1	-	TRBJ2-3	TGCAGTGCCCTCTCTAAGGATACGCAGTATTTT	CSALSKDTQYF
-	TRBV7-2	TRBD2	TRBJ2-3	TGTGCCAGCAGCTTCAAGCGGGGACTATTCACAGATACGCAGTATTTT	CASSFKRGLFTDTQYF
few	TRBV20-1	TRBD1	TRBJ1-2	TGCAGTGCTTACAGGGGGAACTATGGCTACACCTTC	CSAYRGNYGYTF
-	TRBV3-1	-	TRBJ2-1	TGTGCCAGCAGCCACTTAACCGCGAATGAGCAGTTCTTC	CASSHLTANEQFF
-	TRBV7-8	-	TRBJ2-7	TGTGCCAGCAGCGTAGGGTGGGGCTACGAGCAGTACTTC	CASSVGWGYEQYF
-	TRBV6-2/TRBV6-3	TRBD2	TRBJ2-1	TGTGCCAGCACCCACGGGGGGGCGTCCTACAATGAGCAGTTCTTC	CASTHGGASYNEQFF
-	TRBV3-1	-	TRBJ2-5	TGTGCCAGCAGCGCCAAAGTGGGGGAGAAGACCCAGTACTTC	CASSAKVGEKTQYF
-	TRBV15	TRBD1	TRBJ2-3	TGTGCCACCAGCAGAGACGAGGGATGGGGGACAGATACGCGGTATTTT	CATSRDEGWGTDTRYF
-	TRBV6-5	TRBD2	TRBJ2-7	TGTGCCAGCAGTAAGCGGGAGGCCTACGAGCAGTACTTC	CASSKREAYEQYF
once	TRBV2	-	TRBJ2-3	TGTGCCAGCATAAGGTCAGATACGCAGTATTTT	CASIRSDTQYF
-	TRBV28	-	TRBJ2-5	TGTGCCAGCAGTTCTTCAGGCCTTAGCAGAGAGACCCAGTACTTC	CASSSSGLSRETQYF
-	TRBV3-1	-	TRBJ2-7	TGTGCCAGCAGCCCCCTTCCCTCCCACGAGCAGTACTTC	CASSPLPSHEQYF
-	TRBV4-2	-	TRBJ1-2	TGTGCCAGCACCCAGCTAATGACGGGAGCTAACTATAGCTACACCTTC	CASTQLMTGANYSYTF
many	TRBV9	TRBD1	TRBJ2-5	TGTGCCAGCAGCCTGCGACAGGGCCAAGAGACCCAGTACTTC	CASSLRQGQETQYF
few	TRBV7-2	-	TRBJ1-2	TGTGCCAGCAGCTTATCCGGAAGGGGGGCGACAGAGGTCTATGGCTACACCTTC	CASSLSGRGATEVYGYTF
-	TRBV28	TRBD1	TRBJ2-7	TGTGCCAGCATAAGAGGCGGGACAGGGGGCTACGAGCAGTACTTC	CASIRGGTGGYEQYF
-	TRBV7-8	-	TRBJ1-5	TGTGCCAGCAGCGACGAACAGGGCTTTCGCAATCAGCCCCAGCATTTT	CASSDEQGFRNQPQHF
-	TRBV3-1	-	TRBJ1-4	TGTGCCAGCAGCCAAGATCAAGGCCTCGGGACTGAAAAACTGTTTTTT	CASSQDQGLGTEKLFF
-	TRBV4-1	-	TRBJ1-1	TGCGCCAGCAGCCAAGTTGGGACGGCTGAAGCTTTCTTT	CASSQVGTAEAFF
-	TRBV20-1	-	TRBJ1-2	TGCAGTGCTAGCAGGCAGGGGCATGACTATGGCTACACCTTC	CSASRQGHDYGYTF
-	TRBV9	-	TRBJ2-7	TGTGCCAGCAGCGTAGCTGGAGGAACCTCCCCTTACAATGAGCAGTACTTC	CASSVAGGTSPYNEQYF
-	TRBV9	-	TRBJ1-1	TGTGCCAGCAGCGTATCCCCGACACTGAACACTGAAGCTTTCTTT	CASSVSPTLNTEAFF
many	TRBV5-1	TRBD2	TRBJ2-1	TGCGCCAGCAGCTTGTCTAGCGGGACTTCGGGCGAGCAGTTCTTC	CASSLSSGTSGEQFF
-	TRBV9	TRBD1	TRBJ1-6	TGTGCCAGCAGCGTGGAACAGGGGGCATCACCCCTCCACTTT	CASSVEQGASPLHF